This record concerns one TCR beta chain sequence. Each CDR3 protein gets one entry after TCRdb re-called the 5' RACE reads with MiXCR. The table shows roughly 180,000 distinct CDR3 sequences, with 9.5% to 15% occurring only once. This sample is part of a study of CD8 T cells in ankylosing spondylitis. CDR3 length: 13 residues. Germline V CDR1 and CDR2: SEHNR, FQNEAQ (reference sequence). Trimming removed 3 bases from V and 2 bases from J, with 8 bases in between. This chain connects TRBV7-9 to TRBJ2-7; D gene unclear. The sequenced material came from blood, either unsorted or a sorted T cell fraction (not recorded which). This sequence originates from a male donor with ankylosing spondylitis or in good health (not recorded which). CDR3 nucleotide sequence: TGTGCCAGCAGCTTGGTACAGCCCTACGAGCAGTACTTC. Residues: CASSLVQPYEQYF.